The 15 T cell receptor beta chains in this list originate from one sample, sequenced in a study of blood T cell repertoires in COVID-19. Assay: immunoSEQ multiplex PCR; the TCRdb copy retains only in-frame clones and omits some. The data show 150,000 to 200,000 clones, about 85% seen once. What was sequenced was peripheral blood. The receptors come from a human donor with acute or convalescent COVID-19. The donor label of this sample is uncertain.

A word on this clone: A junction end diverges from the germline sequence, so it may reflect a read error. This sample includes further DNA sequences coding for the same CDR3. The chain joins TRBV12-3 or TRBV12-4 to TRBJ1-6, with 7 bases that match TRBD1. This CDR3 region has 13 residues. CDR3 loop: CASRRDSPSPLHF. CDR3 DNA: TGCGCCAGCAGGCGGGACAGTCCTTCACCCCTCCACTTT.

The V and J genes are TRBV11-3 and TRBJ1-6; 10 nucleotides agree with TRBD1. The CDR3 sequence is 15 residues long. With V trimmed by 5 bases and J by 7 bases, 5 bases remained unmatched. The germline gives CDR1 SGHNT, CDR2 YENEEA. The CDR3 DNA reads TGTGCCAGCAGCGGGGGGACAGGGGCCAATTCACCCCTCCACTTT. Residues: CASSGGTGANSPLHF. The whole variable domain, filled in from reference TRBV11-3 and TRBJ1-6, reads EAGVVQSPRYKIIEKKQPVAFWCNPISGHNTLYWYLQNLGQGPELLIRYENEEAVDDSQLPKDRFSAERLKGVDSTLKIQPAELGDSAVYLCASSGGTGANSPLHFGNGTRLTVT.

The V call is TRBV5-1, the J call TRBJ2-3; the match to TRBD2 covers 8 bases. V lost 2 bases, J lost 2 bases, and 7 bases stayed unmatched. This CDR3 is 16 amino acids long. The germline gives CDR1 SGHRS, CDR2 YFSETQ. CDR3 DNA: TGCGCCAGCAGCTTTTTGAGAGCGGGGGTCACAGATACGCAGTATTTT. It specifies CASSFLRAGVTDTQYF.

This chain uses TRBV6-5 with TRBJ1-1; D call uncertain. Trimming left V 2 bases short and J 7 bases short, with 11 bases between. This CDR3 has 13 amino acids. Germline CDR1 reads MNHEY; CDR2 reads SVGAGI. CDR3 amino acids: CASSYEATNEAFF. As DNA, the CDR3 is TGTGCCAGCAGTTACGAGGCAACTAATGAAGCTTTCTTT.

The V call is TRBV2, the J call TRBJ1-5; tentative D call: TRBD1 (6 bases). Germline CDR1 is SNHLY and CDR2 is FYNNEI. CDR3 length: 16 amino acids. V dropped 3 bases and J dropped 1 base, with 13 bases sitting between them. The CDR3 DNA is TGTGCCAGCAGTGACAGGGGTGATTTGAGCAATCAGCCCCAGCATTTT. This translates into CASSDRGDLSNQPQHF.

This clone turned up a few times. V usage is TRBV29-1 and J usage is TRBJ1-1; D gene unclear. Per the germline V gene, CDR1 is SQVTM and CDR2 is ANQGSEA. CDR3 length: 12 amino acids. V was shortened by 3 bases and J by 1 base, with 6 bases between the two germline ends. CDR3 region: CSVDGPNTEAFF. CDR3 sequence (DNA): TGCAGCGTTGATGGCCCGAACACTGAAGCTTTCTTT.

The chain uses TRBV9 and TRBJ1-6; 9 bases are shared with TRBD1. Germline lookup yields CDR1 SGDLS and CDR2 YYNGEE. After removal of 4 bases from V and 3 bases from J, the junction contained 5 bases not matched to a gene. This CDR3 is built from 16 residues. The CDR3 here is CASSFTGGDYNSPLHF. Written as DNA, the CDR3 is TGTGCCAGCAGCTTCACAGGGGGCGACTATAATTCACCCCTCCACTTT. Full variable domain (outside the CDR3, taken from reference TRBV9 and TRBJ1-6): DSGVTQTPKHLITATGQRVTLRCSPRSGDLSVYWYQQSLDQGLQFLIQYYNGEERAKGNILERFSAQQFPDLHSELNLSSLELGDSALYFCASSFTGGDYNSPLHFGNGTRLTVT.

The chain uses TRBV5-1 and TRBJ2-2; D possibly corresponds to TRBD1 (6 bases). CDR1 and CDR2 from the germline V gene are SGHRS and YFSETQ. The CDR3 is 15 amino acids. Between the trimmed V and J ends, which lost 0 bases and 7 bases, there was a span of 13 bases. The CDR3 is CASSLDRVELGELFF. CDR3 in DNA: TGCGCCAGCAGCTTGGACAGGGTGGAGCTCGGGGAGCTGTTTTTT.

The chain employs TRBV7-7 and TRBJ1-6, with 9 bases matching TRBD1. The CDR3 has 17 residues. CDR1 SSHAT and CDR2 FNYEAQ come from the germline V gene (reference sequence). V gave up 1 base and J gave up 10 bases; unmatched junction bases: 11. The CDR3 sequence is CASSLEASGQGESPLHF. The CDR3 region has the DNA TGTGCCAGCAGCTTAGAGGCTTCGGGACAGGGAGAATCACCCCTCCACTTT.

This clone was seen a single time. J is TRBJ1-3 and V is TRBV7-2, with 9 bases that match TRBD1. V shed 3 bases, J shed 4 bases, and the junction held 4 bases outside the gene matches. CDR1 SGHTA and CDR2 FQGNSA come from the germline V gene. The CDR3 is 15 residues long. The CDR3 region is CASSLGTGSGNTIYF. Here the CDR3 DNA reads TGTGCCAGCAGCTTGGGGACAGGGTCAGGAAACACCATATATTTT. The variable domain in full, with the rest retrieved from reference TRBV7-2 and TRBJ1-3, is GAGVSQSPSNKVTEKGKDVELRCDPISGHTALYWYRQSLGQGLEFLIYFQGNSAPDKSGLPSDRFSAERTGGSVSTLTIQRTQQEDSAVYLCASSLGTGSGNTIYFGEGSWLTVV.

A remark on this clone: The germline gene is not matched at one end of the junction; a read error may be the cause. V gene TRBV7-9 combines with J gene TRBJ2-1; a weak D match, TRBD2 (5 bases). Germline CDR1 reads SEHNR; CDR2 reads FQNEAQ (reference sequence). There are 12 residues in the CDR3. CDR3 in amino acids: CASRNQAEREIF. The CDR3 coding sequence is TGTGCCAGCAGGAATCAGGCGGAAAGGGAGATCTTC.

This chain joins TRBV4-3 and TRBJ1-2; D gene unclear. The CDR3 consists of 13 residues. Trimming took 0 bases from V and 5 from J, leaving 7 bases between them. In germline, CDR1 is LGHNA, CDR2 YSLEER. The CDR3 region has the DNA TGCGCCAGCAGCCAAGATAGGCGGTATGGCTACACCTTC. It codes for CASSQDRRYGYTF.

The genes are TRBV23-1 and TRBJ1-5; perhaps TRBD1 as D (5 bases). TRBV23-1 is sorted into the ORF group, with uncertain function. Between the trimmed V and J ends, which lost 0 bases and 2 bases, there was a span of 14 bases. The CDR3 length is 17 residues. DNA for the CDR3: TGCGCCAGCAGTCAATCGCCCCCCCGACAGTGCAATCAGCCCCAGCATTTT. This gives the protein CASSQSPPRQCNQPQHF.

Comments on this clone: The identical CDR3 is also encoded by other nucleotide sequences in the sample. The chain combines TRBV7-3 with TRBJ1-2; D unclear. Trimming removed 0 bases at V and 5 bases at J, with 7 bases between. The CDR3 is 13 amino acids. Germline V CDR1 and CDR2: SGHTA, FQGTGA. The CDR3 is CASSLTLRYGYTF. The CDR3 DNA reads TGTGCCAGCAGCTTAACACTAAGATATGGCTACACCTTC.

The chain recombines TRBV10-3 with TRBJ1-1; 9 bases line up with TRBD1. The CDR3 consists of 15 residues. Per germline, CDR1 ENHRY and CDR2 SYGVKD. Trimming took 7 bases from V and 5 from J; bases not matched to a gene: 11. CDR3 nucleotides: TGTGCCATCAAGAGCGCGACAGGGGGTTTTACTGAAGCTTTCTTT. Translation gives CAIKSATGGFTEAFF.